These 28 T cell receptor beta chains came from one sample sequenced in a study of blood T cell repertoires in COVID-19. Some clones are missing from TCRdb's copy, which holds only in-frame ones; the method was immunoSEQ multiplex PCR. The sample records approximately 15,000 clones, about 78% being singletons. Sequenced material: peripheral blood. These receptors were obtained from a human donor in a cohort sampled during active COVID-19.

This clone appeared a few times. V and J are TRBV2 and TRBJ2-7; 8 bases fit TRBD2. The V gene's germline CDR1 is SNHLY and CDR2 FYNNEI. Trimming cost V 4 bases and J 6 bases; bases outside gene matches: 11. The CDR3 is made up of 15 amino acids. The CDR3 reads CASSGTSGGVGEQYF. The CDR3 DNA reads TGTGCCAGCAGTGGGACATCGGGAGGGGTTGGCGAGCAGTACTTC.

This chain joins TRBV30 and TRBJ1-5; 9 positions match TRBD1. The V segment lost 3 bases and the J segment 0 bases; nucleotides outside the gene matches: 6. This CDR3 comprises 16 residues. CDR1 and CDR2 (germline): GTSNPN, SVGIG (reference sequence). Here the CDR3 reads CAWSYSTGGSNQPQHF. The CDR3 coding sequence is TGTGCCTGGAGCTACTCGACAGGGGGTAGCAATCAGCCCCAGCATTTT.

The V and J genes are TRBV19 and TRBJ2-3; 9 bases align to TRBD1. Germline V CDR1 and CDR2: LNHDA, SQIVND (reference sequence). After removal of 4 bases from V and 5 bases from J, the junction contained 4 bases not matched to a gene. The CDR3 spans 14 residues. CDR3 protein: CASSKDRGEDTQYF. The CDR3 nucleotides read TGTGCCAGTAGTAAGGACAGGGGAGAAGATACGCAGTATTTT.

The J gene is TRBJ1-2, the V gene TRBV4-3; D perhaps matches TRBD1 (5 bases). CDR1 LGHNA and CDR2 YSLEER come from the germline V gene. The CDR3 runs to 15 residues. Trimming left V 1 base short and J 8 bases short, with 17 bases between. This CDR3 is CASSQGAGMGGGYTF. The CDR3 DNA is TGCGCCAGCAGCCAAGGGGCGGGCATGGGGGGAGGCTACACCTTC.

This clone has more than one count but fewer than ten. The rearrangement joins TRBV11-2 to TRBJ1-6; D perhaps matches TRBD1 (6 bases). Germline assignment: CDR1 SGHAT and CDR2 FQNNGV. Trimming left V 0 bases short and J 10 bases short, with 13 bases between. CDR3 size: 15 residues. The CDR3 spells CASSLDSGQLSPLHF. Here the CDR3 DNA reads TGTGCCAGCAGCTTAGACAGCGGACAGCTATCACCCCTCCACTTT.

This clone was recorded a few times. The rearrangement uses TRBV9 and TRBJ2-5; 9 nucleotides line up with TRBD2. The CDR3 is made up of 16 amino acids. Germline CDR1 is SGDLS and CDR2 is YYNGEE. Germline trimming cut 0 bases from V and 5 bases from J; bases unmatched to any gene: 8. Written as DNA, the CDR3 is TGTGCCAGCAGCGTAGGCGCTAGCGGGGTTGTTGAGACCCAGTACTTC. Translation gives CASSVGASGVVETQYF.

This chain links TRBV28 with TRBJ2-2; 9 bases are a match to TRBD2. This CDR3 is 15 amino acids long. With 5 bases clipped from V and 1 base from J, the junction kept 2 bases outside the gene matches. In germline, CDR1 is MDHEN, CDR2 SYDVKM. The CDR3 DNA follows: TGTGCCAGCAGTCCGACTAGCGGGAACACCGGGGAGCTGTTTTTT. Translated: CASSPTSGNTGELFF.

This rearrangement joins TRBV28 to TRBJ2-7; 10 nucleotides match TRBD2. CDR3 length equals 14 residues. Germline values: CDR1 MDHEN, CDR2 SYDVKM. V dropped 6 bases and J dropped 2; count of bases not matched to a gene: 4. The CDR3 reads CASRIAGGTYEQYF. In nucleotides, the CDR3 is TGTGCCAGCAGGATAGCGGGAGGAACCTACGAGCAGTACTTC.

V is TRBV18 and J is TRBJ2-2; TRBD1 matches 8 bases. This CDR3 is 15 amino acids long. The J segment lost 7 bases and the V segment lost 3 bases, leaving 7 bases of the junction unmatched. CDR1 is KGHSH, CDR2 LQKENI, per germline. CDR3 in DNA: TGTGCCAGCTCACCGCGGACAGGGCATGGCGGGGAGCTGTTTTTT. It encodes CASSPRTGHGGELFF.

This CDR3 is CATSTDLGGERQYF. The CDR3, as DNA: TGTGCCACCAGCACAGACCTTGGAGGAGAAAGGCAGTACTTC. The gene calls are TRBV15 and TRBJ2-7, with D perhaps matching TRBD2 (5 bases). Germline-derived CDR1 and CDR2 are LNHNV and YYDKDF (reference sequence). This CDR3 contains 14 residues. Trimming stripped 4 bases from V and 9 bases from J, with 19 bases between. Full variable domain (outside the CDR3, taken from reference TRBV15 and TRBJ2-7): DAMVIQNPRYQVTQFGKPVTLSCSQTLNHNVMYWYQQKSSQAPKLLFHYYDKDFNNEADTPDNFQSRRPNTSFCFLDIRSPGLGDTAMYLCATSTDLGGERQYFGPGTRLTVT.

V usage is TRBV6-6 and J usage is TRBJ2-7, with 7 bases lining up with TRBD2. Per the germline V gene, CDR1 is MNHNY and CDR2 is SVGAGI (reference sequence). The CDR3 consists of 14 residues. J gave up 5 bases and V 4 bases, and 8 bases lay outside the gene matches. This chain's CDR3 is CASSSLTGGHEQYF. CDR3 DNA sequence: TGTGCCAGCAGTTCCCTGACGGGAGGACACGAGCAGTACTTC.

The rearrangement links TRBV27 to TRBJ1-2; TRBD1 matches at 9 bases. The CDR3 is 14 amino acids. V lost 5 bases to trimming and J lost 4 bases; unmatched junction nucleotides: 5. Per the germline V gene, CDR1 is MNHEY and CDR2 is SMNVEV (reference sequence). CDR3 bases: TGTGCCAGCAGTGACGGGACAGGGCTCTATGGCTACACCTTC. As protein: CASSDGTGLYGYTF.

This clone was observed a few times. CDR3 in amino acids: CASSPVGAQHF. The CDR3 nucleotides are TGTGCCAGCAGCCCCGTAGGGGCCCAGCATTTT. The chain joins TRBV28 to TRBJ1-5, with D tentatively TRBD1 (5 bases). The germline V and J ends were trimmed by 6 bases and 11 bases, with 11 bases remaining between them. The CDR3 length is 11 residues. Per the germline V gene, CDR1 is MDHEN and CDR2 is SYDVKM.

V and J are TRBV27 and TRBJ2-1; 8 positions match TRBD1. The CDR3 covers 16 residues. In germline, CDR1 is MNHEY, CDR2 SMNVEV (reference sequence). The J segment lost 5 bases and the V segment lost 5 bases, leaving 11 bases of the junction unmatched. This chain's CDR3 is CASSLTGTGKNNEQFF. CDR3 in DNA: TGTGCCAGCAGTCTGACCGGGACAGGAAAAAACAATGAGCAGTTCTTC.

V and J are TRBV5-1 and TRBJ2-1, with D perhaps matching TRBD1 (6 bases). CDR3 length: 14 amino acids. Trimming took 5 bases from V and 4 from J, leaving 13 bases between them. Germline CDR1 reads SGHRS; CDR2 reads YFSETQ. The CDR3: CASSLDSQYNEQFF. The CDR3 region has the DNA TGCGCCAGCAGTCTGGACAGCCAATACAATGAGCAGTTCTTC.

The chain carries TRBV30 and TRBJ1-6; 10 bases map to TRBD1. The germline CDR1 and CDR2 sequences are GTSNPN and SVGIG (reference sequence). The CDR3 runs 14 residues. V trimming: 4 bases; J trimming: 9 bases; junction bases outside the gene matches: 6. CDR3 sequence: CAWTTTGGVSPLHF. In DNA, the CDR3 is TGTGCCTGGACCACGACAGGGGGCGTTTCACCCCTCCACTTT.

The V gene is TRBV19, the J gene TRBJ2-5, with 9 positions matching TRBD2. Germline V gene data show CDR1 as LNHDA and CDR2 as SQIVND (reference sequence). The CDR3 has 15 amino acids. With 0 bases clipped from V and 4 bases from J, the junction kept 3 bases outside the gene matches. CDR3 in DNA: TGTGCCAGTAGTATAGATCTAGCGGGACGAGAGACCCAGTACTTC. Protein product: CASSIDLAGRETQYF.

This sequence joins TRBV5-1 and TRBJ1-1; 8 nucleotides match TRBD1. J was trimmed by 1 base and V by 3 bases; bases with no gene match: 8. Germline CDR1 is SGHRS and CDR2 is YFSETQ. CDR3 length equals 16 residues. CDR3: CASSSTGGVGNTEAFF. CDR3 nucleotides: TGCGCCAGCAGCTCTACAGGGGGAGTGGGGAACACTGAAGCTTTCTTT.

The chain has TRBV2 and TRBJ1-1; 8 positions agree with TRBD1. Trimming took 5 bases from V and 1 from J; bases not matched to a gene: 6. CDR3 length: 15 residues. CDR1 and CDR2 from the germline V gene are SNHLY and FYNNEI. CDR3 DNA: TGTGCCAGCAGTTATACCGGGACAGGGAACACTGAAGCTTTCTTT. It codes for CASSYTGTGNTEAFF.

The rearrangement joins TRBV10-3 to TRBJ2-3; 10 bases fit TRBD2. This CDR3 has 14 residues. V lost 6 bases and J lost 4; bases outside the gene matches: 4. CDR1 and CDR2 from the germline V gene are ENHRY and SYGVKD. In nucleotides, the CDR3 is TGTGCCATCAGAGCGGGGGGGCTCTCAGATACGCAGTATTTT. The encoded protein is CAIRAGGLSDTQYF.

This clone was observed a handful of times. Other nucleotide sequences in the sample specify the same CDR3. The CDR3 sequence is CASRTANSPLHF. DNA of the CDR3: TGTGCCAGCAGGACAGCCAATTCACCCCTCCACTTT. This chain uses TRBV27 with TRBJ1-6; a weak D match, TRBD1 (5 bases). The ends were cut back, 6 bases at V and 7 bases at J, with 7 bases in the middle. The length of the CDR3 is 12 residues. CDR1 is MNHEY and CDR2 is SMNVEV in the germline V gene (reference sequence).

This rearrangement joins TRBV14 to TRBJ2-3, with D maybe TRBD2 (5 bases). Deletions cut 5 bases from V and 0 bases from J, with 9 bases between. This CDR3 comprises 14 residues. Germline V gene sequence: CDR1 SGHDN, CDR2 FVKESK. CDR3 in amino acids: CASSVAGSTDTQYF. CDR3 sequence (DNA): TGTGCCAGCAGCGTCGCGGGCAGCACAGATACGCAGTATTTT. Together with reference TRBV14 and TRBJ2-3, the CDR3 gives the full variable domain: EAGVTQFPSHSVIEKGQTVTLRCDPISGHDNLYWYRRVMGKEIKFLLHFVKESKQDESGMPNNRFLAERTGGTYSTLKVQPAELEDSGVYFCASSVAGSTDTQYFGPGTRLTVL.

The V and J genes are TRBV9 and TRBJ2-2; 14 bases align to TRBD2. Germline CDR1 and CDR2: SGDLS and YYNGEE. V was clipped by 3 bases and J by 4 bases; unmatched bases: 5. The CDR3 is 17 residues long. CDR3 residues: CASSGGTSGSITGELFF. For the CDR3, the DNA is TGTGCCAGCAGCGGAGGGACTAGCGGGAGTATCACCGGGGAGCTGTTTTTT.

The V and J genes are TRBV28 and TRBJ1-1; 8 bases match TRBD1. With V trimmed by 7 bases and J by 1 base, 8 bases remained unmatched. This CDR3 is built from 15 residues. The V gene's germline CDR1 is MDHEN and CDR2 SYDVKM. In DNA, the CDR3 is TGTGCCAGCAACCTAAGAGACAGGGGGAACACTGAAGCTTTCTTT. Translated: CASNLRDRGNTEAFF.

The chain uses TRBV6-5 and TRBJ1-2; 8 bases agree with TRBD1. Trimming removed 5 bases from V and 6 bases from J; junction bases left unmatched: 11. The CDR3 is 15 amino acids. From germline, CDR1 is MNHEY and CDR2 SVGAGI. This CDR3 is CASSRTGTGANGYTF. Written as DNA, the CDR3 is TGTGCCAGCAGTCGTACCGGGACAGGAGCCAATGGCTACACCTTC.

V and J are TRBV18 and TRBJ1-5, with a possible D match to TRBD1 (6 bases). Germline V gene sequence: CDR1 KGHSH, CDR2 LQKENI. V gave up 3 bases and J gave up 4 bases, with 7 bases separating them. There are 13 residues in the CDR3. CDR3 coding DNA: TGTGCCAGCTCACCGCAGGGGAATCAGCCCCAGCATTTT. Translated, it gives CASSPQGNQPQHF.

This clone has just a few counts. This chain links TRBV24-1 with TRBJ1-1; 7 positions match TRBD1. Losses at the gene ends were 12 bases for V and 1 base for J; bases not matched to a gene: 7. The CDR3 totals 13 residues. The V gene's germline CDR1 is KGHDR and CDR2 SFDVKD. CDR3 sequence reads: CAAGTAGNTEAFF. In nucleotides, the CDR3 is TGTGCCGCCGGGACAGCGGGGAACACTGAAGCTTTCTTT.

J is TRBJ2-2 and V is TRBV7-3; maybe TRBD2 (7 bases). Germline values: CDR1 SGHTA, CDR2 FQGTGA. The CDR3 covers 17 residues. V lost 4 bases and J lost 1, with 16 bases in between. In nucleotides, the CDR3 is TGTGCCAGCAGCTCCAGGGGCGGGGGAGTGAACACCGGGGAGCTGTTTTTT. Translation: CASSSRGGGVNTGELFF.